Sequencing of this T cell receptor (beta chain) was carried out in a study of blood T cell repertoires in COVID-19. Overall study context: Some COVID-19 samples were acute and others convalescent; all came from the United States, Italy and Spain. T cells, B-cell-depleted T cells, or PBMCs supplied cDNA or gDNA.

This clone appeared once. CDR3 length equals 18 residues. CDR1 and CDR2 (germline): MGHRA, YSYEKL. V was pared by 4 bases and J by 0 bases, with 6 bases of the junction left unmatched. In the original workflow: Nucleated cell number was recorded as an estimate derived from reference gene primer amplification. Assay: immunoSEQ multiplex PCR; the TCRdb copy retains only in-frame clones and omits some. The V and J calls and clone size come from that table; D and trimming were worked out from the DNA. The table has 300,000 to 400,000 clones, over 75% seen once. The material sequenced was peripheral blood. The chain has TRBV4-1 and TRBJ2-6; TRBD1 aligns across 10 bases. This TCR was sampled from a woman aged 45-65 years with active or convalescent COVID-19. DNA for the CDR3: TGCGCCAGCAGCCCAGACCGGGACAGGGGCTCTGGGGCCAACGTCCTGACTTTC. Encoded protein: CASSPDRDRGSGANVLTF.